This TCR beta chain was recovered during a study of post-analysis software for immune sequencing data. General study findings and limits: For normalized Chao1 diversity, multiple sclerosis patients scored significantly lower than controls did. Analysis by F measure revealed that same-batch samples clustered strongly together.

Comment on this clonotype: The antigen is unknown.

Unique molecular identifiers were carried by the TCR beta cDNA libraries. When 1 to 10 million T cells were used, they gave around 500,000 cDNA molecules. TCRdb passed the PCR reads through MiXCR, listing each CDR3 protein once. The sample has hundreds of thousands of distinct CDR3 sequences, roughly 30% seen once. This sequence originates from a girl aged 10 to 17 with multiple sclerosis. Material: blood.

The CDR3 spells CASSLVVGQGTEAFF. The CDR3 DNA reads as TGTGCCAGCAGTTTAGTGGTTGGGCAGGGCACTGAAGCTTTCTTT. The chain recombines TRBV12-3 or TRBV12-4 with TRBJ1-1, with D perhaps matching TRBD1 (5 bases). Trimming removed 1 base at V and 4 bases at J, with 13 bases between. The CDR3 runs 15 residues.